Sequencing of this T cell receptor beta chain was carried out in a study of cytomegalovirus exposure and HLA in healthy donors. Overall study results and limits: The authors listed 150 to 200 TCR beta chains as cytomegalovirus-associated.

Concerning this clone itself: The target antigen is unknown.

PCR used 60 Vbeta primers and 13 Jbeta primers. Using immunoSEQ multiplex PCR, the repertoire was profiled, and TCRdb retains in-frame clones only, with some absent. The table lists 150,000 or so clones, 70% to 85% of them singletons. The receptor's source is a woman between 40 and 55 years old in good health and CMV-seronegative. Sequencing was performed on PBMCs.

Here the CDR3 reads CASSDRLRPYNEQFF. CDR3 in DNA: TGCGCCAGCAGTGACCGACTAAGACCCTACAATGAGCAGTTCTTC. V gene TRBV10-1 combines with J gene TRBJ2-1; D is perhaps TRBD2 (5 bases). The CDR3 runs 15 residues. The V end lost 3 bases, the J end lost 2 bases, and 11 bases lay between the germline ends. CDR1 and CDR2 from the germline V gene are WNHNN and SYGVQD (reference sequence).